Each of the 14 T cell receptor beta chains below was sequenced from the same sample in a study of blood T cell repertoires in COVID-19. Method: immunoSEQ multiplex PCR; TCRdb's copy keeps in-frame clones and lacks some. The top ten hold roughly 0.53% of the sample, which has more than 150,000 clones, roughly 86% seen once. The material sequenced was peripheral blood. The receptors derive from a man between 60 and 70 years old with COVID-19, enrolled during active disease.

The V gene is TRBV6-6, the J gene TRBJ1-6, with TRBD1 matching over 8 bases. CDR1 and CDR2 (germline): MNHNY, SVGAGI (reference sequence). The CDR3 runs 16 residues. V was pared by 2 bases and J by 9 bases, with 9 bases of the junction left unmatched. Written as DNA, the CDR3 is TGTGCCAGCAGTTACGGGTCAGGGGGCGCGGGTTCACCCCTCCACTTT. Protein product: CASSYGSGGAGSPLHF.

This CDR3 is CASSLDSLAGQNYGYTF. The CDR3 DNA reads TGTGCCAGCAGCTTAGATAGCCTCGCCGGACAAAACTATGGCTACACCTTC. The chain carries TRBV7-2 and TRBJ1-2, with D possibly TRBD1 on 5 matching bases. The CDR3 is 17 residues long. CDR1 and CDR2 (germline): SGHTA, FQGNSA. V was shortened by 1 base and J by 2 bases, with 17 bases between the two germline ends.

V is TRBV6-2 or TRBV6-3 and J is TRBJ1-5; D remains unclear. With 0 bases removed from V and 11 bases from J, the gap between germline ends came to 8 bases. From germline, CDR1 is MNHEY and CDR2 SVGEGT. CDR3 length equals 12 residues. CDR3 nucleotide sequence: TGTGCCAGCAGTTACTCGACTAGGGCCCAGCATTTT. Encoded protein: CASSYSTRAQHF.

V is TRBV5-1 and J is TRBJ2-5; 7 nucleotides line up with TRBD2. Germline V gene data show CDR1 as SGHRS and CDR2 as YFSETQ. The CDR3 runs 14 residues. V shed 4 bases, J shed 2 bases, and the junction held 5 bases outside the gene matches. For the CDR3, the DNA is TGCGCCAGCAGCAGGCAGGGAGGGCAAGAGACCCAGTACTTC. As protein: CASSRQGGQETQYF.

The chain carries TRBV15 and TRBJ1-1; D is perhaps TRBD1 (5 bases). Germline V lookup: CDR1 LNHNV, CDR2 YYDKDF (reference sequence). The CDR3 totals 13 residues. Trimming removed 1 base at V and 13 bases at J, with 16 bases between. Written as DNA, the CDR3 is TGTGCCACCAGCAGAGTGTATAGGGGCTCAGGTTTCTTT. This codes for CATSRVYRGSGFF. Filled out from reference TRBV15 and TRBJ1-1, the complete variable domain reads DAMVIQNPRYQVTQFGKPVTLSCSQTLNHNVMYWYQQKSSQAPKLLFHYYDKDFNNEADTPDNFQSRRPNTSFCFLDIRSPGLGDTAMYLCATSRVYRGSGFFGQGTRLTVV.

This chain links TRBV18 with TRBJ1-6, with TRBD1 identical over 9 bases. V lost 0 bases and J lost 6; bases outside the gene matches: 6. The CDR3 has 17 residues. Germline lookup yields CDR1 KGHSH and CDR2 LQKENI. CDR3 region: CASSPPNRGRGNSPLHF. Here the CDR3 DNA reads TGTGCCAGCTCACCACCGAACAGGGGGCGAGGTAATTCACCCCTCCACTTT.

This rearrangement joins TRBV10-2 to TRBJ1-5, with TRBD1 matching 9 bases. Germline V gives CDR1 WSHSY, CDR2 SAAADI. The length of the CDR3 is 15 residues. Trimming cost V 3 bases and J 4 bases; bases outside gene matches: 4. CDR3 DNA sequence: TGCGCCAGCAGTGATTCGACAGGGGGAAATCAGCCCCAGCATTTT. It encodes CASSDSTGGNQPQHF.

As DNA, the CDR3 is TGTGCTAGTGGTTCGCTAGCGGGATACTCCTACAATGAGCAGTTCTTC. It yields the protein CASGSLAGYSYNEQFF. The chain employs TRBV12-5 and TRBJ2-1; 9 bases line up with TRBD2. J lost 0 bases, V lost 4 bases, and 4 bases had no gene match. The CDR3 runs to 16 residues. Germline CDR1 reads LGHNT; CDR2 reads FRNRAP.

V gene TRBV16 combines with J gene TRBJ1-1; no reliable D call. Germline V gene data show CDR1 as KGHSY and CDR2 as FQNENV. CDR3 length: 13 amino acids. Trimming pared 4 bases from V and 10 bases from J, leaving 16 bases between. Here the CDR3 reads CASSLLLEAGAFF. CDR3 bases: TGTGCCAGCAGCCTCCTACTGGAGGCTGGAGCTTTCTTT.

Turning to this clone: At one end, the junction sequence differs from germline, possibly due to a read error. The chain combines TRBV7-7 with TRBJ2-5; D may be TRBD2 (5 bases). The CDR3 sequence is 16 residues long. The germline gives CDR1 SSHAT, CDR2 FNYEAQ (reference sequence). CDR3 DNA sequence: TGTGCTAGCAGCTCCCCCGGCTCCCGGGGACAAGAGACCCAGTACTTC. This gives the protein CASSSPGSRGQETQYF.

The chain has TRBV11-3 and TRBJ2-1, with 8 bases aligning to TRBD1. Germline CDR1 SGHNT, CDR2 YENEEA. This CDR3 is 14 amino acids long. V trimming: 6 bases; J trimming: 5 bases; junction bases outside the gene matches: 6. The CDR3 loop is CASRKDRAHNEQFF. The CDR3 DNA sequence: TGTGCCAGCAGAAAGGACAGGGCCCACAATGAGCAGTTCTTC. The full variable domain, its missing parts supplied by reference TRBV11-3 and TRBJ2-1, is EAGVVQSPRYKIIEKKQPVAFWCNPISGHNTLYWYLQNLGQGPELLIRYENEEAVDDSQLPKDRFSAERLKGVDSTLKIQPAELGDSAVYLCASRKDRAHNEQFFGPGTRLTVL.

As for this clone: Sequence at one end of the junction differs from germline and may be a read error. The chain joins TRBV6-5 to TRBJ1-1, with a weak D call TRBD1 (5 bases). The CDR3 sequence is 13 residues long. CDR1 is MNHEY, CDR2 SVGAGI, per germline. In nucleotides, the CDR3 is TGTGCCAGCACCAACAAGGGGAACACTGAGGCTTTCTTT. This codes for CASTNKGNTEAFF.

This chain joins TRBV2 and TRBJ2-1, with 7 bases fitting TRBD2. The trim removed 7 bases at V and 6 bases at J, leaving 12 bases unmatched. The CDR3 totals 15 residues. Germline CDR1 SNHLY, CDR2 FYNNEI. Here the CDR3 reads CASTRLAGTPNEQFF. The CDR3 DNA reads as TGTGCCAGCACCCGACTAGCAGGCACCCCCAATGAGCAGTTCTTC. Using reference TRBV2 and TRBJ2-1 for the parts outside the CDR3, the full variable domain is EPEVTQTPSHQVTQMGQEVILRCVPISNHLYFYWYRQILGQKVEFLVSFYNNEISEKSEIFDDQFSVERPDGSNFTLKIRSTKLEDSAMYFCASTRLAGTPNEQFFGPGTRLTVL.

CDR3 protein: CASSPAASLTSYEQYF. The CDR3, as DNA: TGTGCCAGCTCACCGGCCGCTTCACTAACCTCTTACGAGCAGTACTTC. This sequence joins TRBV18 and TRBJ2-7; D uncertain. Germline V CDR1 and CDR2: KGHSH, LQKENI. The CDR3 totals 16 residues. V lost 3 bases and J 4 bases, leaving 19 bases between the germline ends. The whole variable domain, remainder taken from reference TRBV18 and TRBJ2-7, is NAGVMQNPRHLVRRRGQEARLRCSPMKGHSHVYWYRQLPEEGLKFMVYLQKENIIDESGMPKERFSAEFPKEGPSILRIQQVVRGDSAAYFCASSPAASLTSYEQYFGPGTRLTVT.